The sequence of this TCR beta chain was determined in a study of T cell responses to AZD1222 COVID-19 vaccine. Study-wide context: Both about-4-week and about-12-week second-dose recipients were combined. General study points: Dominant CD4 TCR responses targeted spike regions 160-218 and 743-854. Reports indicate that nearly half of spike-specific TCRs are directed at unmutated variant regions.

The germline CDR1 and CDR2 sequences are LGHDT and YNNKEL (reference sequence). This CDR3 contains 14 residues. V lost 2 bases and J lost 5, with 12 bases in between. For this clone: The antigen is not known.

The protocol was immunoSEQ multiplex PCR, while the TCRdb copy is restricted to in-frame clones and leaves out a portion. The sample carries some 120,000 clones, more than 75% recorded once. Sequencing used peripheral blood, obtained on day 0 of AZD1222 vaccination. The chain joins TRBV3-1 (or the pseudogene TRBV3-2) to TRBJ1-1, with TRBD1 as a possible D gene (6 bases). The clonotype comes from an adult in good health. The CDR3 reads CASSQLPGETEAFF. In nucleotides, the CDR3 is TGTGCCAGCAGCCAACTTCCAGGGGAGACTGAAGCTTTCTTT.